This TCR beta chain is from a study of shared clonotypes between healthy human individuals. The authors distributed each subset's genomic DNA evenly over several immunoSEQ plates. Data came from immunoSEQ multiplex PCR; TCRdb stores just in-frame clones and leaves some out. Here the sample spans approximately 720,000 clones, about 90% being singletons. Naive CD8 cells lacked CD45RO and underwent positive selection for CCR7, leaving out terminally differentiated effector memory CD45RA+ cells. Regarding this clone: Its antigen is not identified.

Study results and caveats: When compared with the clonotypes that were shared by all four sorted-subset donors, the non-shared clonotypes turned out to have lower generation probabilities. Rarefaction exposed incomplete sorted-subset sequencing despite large depth.

Sequencing input: naive CD8+ T cells sorted from blood. The origin of this receptor is a man younger than 45 in good health.

The CDR3 protein is CASSLLAGGIKTNVLTF. The CDR3 DNA is TGTGCCAGCAGCTTACTGGCGGGAGGGATCAAGACCAACGTCCTGACTTTC. J is TRBJ2-6 and V is TRBV13; 9 positions match TRBD2. The CDR3 runs 17 residues. After removal of 2 bases from V and 8 bases from J, the junction contained 10 bases not matched to a gene. Germline CDR1 and CDR2: PRHDT and FYEKMQ (reference sequence).